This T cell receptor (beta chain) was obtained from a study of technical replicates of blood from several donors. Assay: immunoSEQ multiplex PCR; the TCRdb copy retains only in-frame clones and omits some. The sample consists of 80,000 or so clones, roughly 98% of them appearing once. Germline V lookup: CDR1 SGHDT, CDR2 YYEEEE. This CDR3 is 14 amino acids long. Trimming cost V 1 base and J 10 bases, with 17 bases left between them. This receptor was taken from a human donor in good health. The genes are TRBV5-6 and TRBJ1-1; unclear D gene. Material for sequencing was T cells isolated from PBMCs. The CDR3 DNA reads TGTGCCAGCAGCTTGTCTCAGGCTCCGGTGGGAGCTTTCTTT. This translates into CASSLSQAPVGAFF.